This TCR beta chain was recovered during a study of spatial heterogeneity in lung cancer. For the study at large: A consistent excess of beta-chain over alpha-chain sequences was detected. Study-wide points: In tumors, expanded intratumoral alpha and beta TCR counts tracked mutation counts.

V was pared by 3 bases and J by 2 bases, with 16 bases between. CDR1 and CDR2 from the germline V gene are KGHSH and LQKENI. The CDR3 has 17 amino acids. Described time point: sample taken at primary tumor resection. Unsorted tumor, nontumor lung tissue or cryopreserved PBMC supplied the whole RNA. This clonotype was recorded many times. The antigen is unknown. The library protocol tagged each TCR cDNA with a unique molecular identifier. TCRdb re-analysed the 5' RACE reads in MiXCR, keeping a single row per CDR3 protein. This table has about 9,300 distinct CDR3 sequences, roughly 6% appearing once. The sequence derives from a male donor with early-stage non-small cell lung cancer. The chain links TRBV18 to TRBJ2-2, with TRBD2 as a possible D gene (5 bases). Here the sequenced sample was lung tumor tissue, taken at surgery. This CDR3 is CASSPSRGGGNTGELFF. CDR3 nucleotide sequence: TGTGCCAGCTCACCGTCTCGGGGTGGAGGTAACACCGGGGAGCTGTTTTTT.